This T cell receptor (beta chain) was sequenced for a study of CD8+CD57+ T cells in acquired aplastic anemia (dated 2018 in TCRdb). For the wider study: A mean of 3.2 ug of DNA, ranging from about 0.19 to 27.4 ug, was extracted from sorted CD4+ and CD8+ cells. General conclusions and limits of the study: Over 25 CD8+ CDR3 sequences were found in both patients and controls but appeared to be highly expressed in patients and within the immunodominant clones of the patients. Between patients and healthy controls, no significant difference in CD8+ Simpson's diversity was found (P=0.060).

Profiling of TCR beta VDJ combinations and CDR3 sequences used genomic DNA as the template. An Illumina HiSeq 2000 was the platform used for TCR repertoire sequencing. Under the source paper's analysis protocol: Repertoires were assessed using TRBV/TRBJ rearrangement plots, CDR3 size and DJ length profiles, and Simpson's diversity index. Whichever DNA sequence was most abundant in the deep sequencing data was defined as the immunodominant clone. CDR3 amino acid sequences were checked for sharing between subjects and were compared against published repertoires and the VDJdb database. The public reads were reanalyzed by TCRdb: fastp trimming at Q25, MiXCR alignment, in-frame beta chains only. Rows with one shared CDR3 protein collapse into an entry with the most common genes and DNA. None of the V and J calls come from the authors' own analysis; TCRdb made them. The sample records about 270,000 distinct CDR3 sequences, 56% of which are singletons. 8% of the sample belongs to the ten largest clones.

In this study, sorted CD4+ and CD8+ T cells from the blood of healthy subjects and of severe aplastic anemia patients had their TCR repertoires deep-sequenced. Ficoll-Paque density gradient centrifugation was used to isolate peripheral blood mononuclear cells. Before DNA extraction, CD4+ and CD8+ T cells were sorted with FACS or magnetic beads. The CDR3 covers 16 residues, taking in both the cysteine and the phenylalanine. The retained sequence is limited to the CDR3, 48 bases, with the frame set at the first base. CDR1 LNHDA and CDR2 SQIVND are derived from the germline V gene (reference sequence). V loses 3 bases at its end and J loses 1 base; junction bases beyond the gene matches: 4. Worth noting for this clonotype: This receptor's antigen is unknown. Nothing much larger sits one base from this clone, and base qualities are not available.

This clonotype was sampled from a human donor with severe aplastic anemia or a healthy control (not recorded which). The sequencing sample was made of sorted CD4+, CD8+, or CD8+CD57+ T cells (not recorded which) from PBMCs. This chain is built from TRBV19 and TRBJ2-5; TRBD1 aligns with 11 central bases. The nucleotide sequence is TGTGCCAGTAGTATGATAGGACAGGGGGCCCAAGAGACCCAGTACTTC. It translates to CASSMIGQGAQETQYF. The CDR3 plus the reference TRBV19 and TRBJ2-5 genes for the other parts give the full variable domain: DGGITQSPKYLFRKEGQNVTLSCEQNLNHDAMYWYRQDPGQGLRLIYYSQIVNDFQKGDIAEGYSVSREKKESFPLTVTSAQKNPTAFYLCASSMIGQGAQETQYFGPGTRLLVL.